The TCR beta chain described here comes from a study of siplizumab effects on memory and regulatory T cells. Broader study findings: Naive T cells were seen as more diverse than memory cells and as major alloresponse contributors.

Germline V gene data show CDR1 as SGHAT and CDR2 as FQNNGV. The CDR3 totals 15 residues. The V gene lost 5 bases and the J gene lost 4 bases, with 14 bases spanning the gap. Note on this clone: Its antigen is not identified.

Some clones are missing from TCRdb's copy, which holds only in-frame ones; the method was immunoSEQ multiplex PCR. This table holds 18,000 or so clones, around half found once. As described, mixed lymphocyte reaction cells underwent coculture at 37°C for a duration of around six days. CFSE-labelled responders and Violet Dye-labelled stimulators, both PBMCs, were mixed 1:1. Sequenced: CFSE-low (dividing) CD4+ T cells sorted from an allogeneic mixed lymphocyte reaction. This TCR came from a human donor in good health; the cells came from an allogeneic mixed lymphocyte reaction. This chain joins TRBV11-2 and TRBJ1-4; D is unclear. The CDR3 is CASSPDRILNEKLFF. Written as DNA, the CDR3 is TGTGCCAGCAGCCCAGATCGGATCCTTAATGAAAAACTGTTTTTT.